This T cell receptor beta chain was obtained from a study of response to subunit inactivated influenza vaccine. Findings and caveats of the study: Seasonal influenza vaccination, on each occasion, was suggested by the authors to recruit few new T cells.

Notes on this clonotype: Antigen: not known.

CDR3 length equals 16 residues. TCRdb reprocessed the RT-PCR reads via MiXCR and lists one record per CDR3 protein. The top ten hold 10% to 15% of the sample, which has around 480,000 distinct CDR3 sequences, over 9.5% seen once. The source was PBMCs from blood, collected roughly 46 days after vaccination. The clonotype comes from a man aged 50 to 59 who received an inactivated influenza vaccine. The chain has TRBV21-1 and TRBJ2-7. TRBV21-1 is assigned pseudogene status. Written as DNA, the CDR3 is TGTGCCAGCAGCCACCACCAGGCTAAAGGATACTACGAGCAGTACTTC. Translating gives CASSHHQAKGYYEQYF.